This passage covers 8 T cell receptor beta chains from one sample sequenced in a study of technical replicates of blood from a handful of donors. TCRdb keeps only in-frame clones here, not all; method: immunoSEQ multiplex PCR. The data contain roughly 80,000 clones, 93% of them singletons. Sequences were obtained from T cells isolated from PBMCs. The receptors here all came from a human donor in good health.

J is TRBJ2-3 and V is TRBV11-3, with 8 nucleotides matching TRBD2. The CDR3 is 15 residues long. Looked up from germline, CDR1 is SGHNT and CDR2 is YENEEA. The V gene end was trimmed by 2 bases and the J gene end by 5 bases; junction bases not matched to a gene: 6. In nucleotides, the CDR3 is TGTGCCAGCAGCTTAAAAGACGCGGGAGGAGATACGCAGTATTTT. It is translated as CASSLKDAGGDTQYF.

The V call is TRBV5-1, the J call TRBJ2-3; 7 bases fit TRBD2. The CDR3 has 19 amino acids. V trimming: 4 bases; J trimming: 3 bases; junction bases outside the gene matches: 20. Germline CDR1 SGHRS, CDR2 YFSETQ. CDR3 in amino acids: CASSGGREQYIPWTDTQYF. CDR3 sequence (DNA): TGCGCCAGCAGCGGCGGGCGGGAGCAGTATATTCCTTGGACAGATACGCAGTATTTT.

This clone was picked up one time. This sequence joins TRBV28 and TRBJ2-3; 9 positions agree with TRBD1. Germline assignment: CDR1 MDHEN and CDR2 SYDVKM. The CDR3 length is 15 residues. With V trimmed by 4 bases and J by 0 bases, 2 bases remained unmatched. CDR3 residues: CASSWDRVSTDTQYF. DNA of the CDR3: TGTGCCAGCAGTTGGGACAGGGTGAGCACAGATACGCAGTATTTT.

V is TRBV30 and J is TRBJ2-7, with TRBD1 identical over 8 bases. CDR3 length: 15 residues. Per the germline V gene, CDR1 is GTSNPN and CDR2 is SVGIG (reference sequence). V was clipped by 0 bases and J by 7 bases; unmatched bases: 11. The CDR3 bases are TGTGCCTGGAGTGTACTCCCCCAGGGGGCTATGGAGCAGTACTTC. This translates into CAWSVLPQGAMEQYF.

This chain links TRBV7-9 with TRBJ2-5; D might be TRBD1 (6 bases). Matching the DNA end better, TRBJ2-7 makes the J call doubtful. This CDR3 comprises 13 residues. The germline gives CDR1 SEHNR, CDR2 FQNEAQ (reference sequence). The CDR3 nucleotides read TGTGCCAGCAGCGCACAGGGTTCCTACGAGCAGTACTTC. It codes for CASSAQGSYEQYF.

This clone was picked up one time. The gene calls are TRBV28 and TRBJ1-1; D gene uncertain. V was pared by 1 base and J by 3 bases, with 9 bases between. The germline gives CDR1 MDHEN, CDR2 SYDVKM. CDR3 length: 14 amino acids. The chain's CDR3 is CASSLFPEDTEAFF. The CDR3 DNA reads TGTGCCAGCAGTTTATTCCCAGAGGACACTGAAGCTTTCTTT.

V gene TRBV28 combines with J gene TRBJ2-3; no clear D. The V and J ends lost 4 bases and 0 bases respectively, with 11 bases between them. CDR3 length equals 15 residues. Germline V gives CDR1 MDHEN, CDR2 SYDVKM. In DNA, the CDR3 is TGTGCCAGCAGTTATGCCGGGTCTAGCACAGATACGCAGTATTTT. Residues: CASSYAGSSTDTQYF.

The V gene is TRBV7-6, the J gene TRBJ2-3, with TRBD2 matching 10 bases. The CDR3 sequence is 15 residues long. Germline V gives CDR1 SGHVS, CDR2 FNYEAQ. The V and J ends lost 5 bases and 2 bases, in that order; junction bases with no gene match: 4. In nucleotides, the CDR3 is TGTGCCAGCAGCACACTAGCGGGGTTCACAGATACGCAGTATTTT. It yields the protein CASSTLAGFTDTQYF.